The 18 T cell receptor beta chains listed next were all sequenced from one sample in a study of shared clonotypes between healthy human individuals. Repertoires were generated with immunoSEQ multiplex PCR, while TCRdb's copy carries only in-frame clones and drops some. The sample has roughly 400,000 clones, roughly 96% seen once. The sample consisted of memory CD8+ T cells sorted from blood. As for subset: CD45RO+ cells pooled with CCR7-negative TemRA cells. The receptors here all came from a man aged 25-45 years in good health.

The chain is built from TRBV18 and TRBJ2-1, with D possibly matching TRBD2 (6 bases). V lost 3 bases and J lost 0, with 9 bases in between. Germline CDR1 and CDR2: KGHSH and LQKENI. The CDR3 runs 15 residues. The CDR3 reads CASSPPGLSYNEQFF. The CDR3 nucleotides are TGTGCCAGCTCACCGCCGGGACTCTCCTACAATGAGCAGTTCTTC.

V and J are TRBV29-1 and TRBJ2-1; D unclear. Germline V gene lookup returns CDR1 SQVTM and CDR2 ANQGSEA. V gave up 1 base and J gave up 0 bases, with 7 bases separating them. The CDR3 has 14 amino acids. The CDR3 loop reads CSVEGGSSYNEQFF. The CDR3 nucleotides are TGCAGCGTTGAAGGCGGAAGCTCCTACAATGAGCAGTTCTTC.

J is TRBJ2-7 and V is TRBV27; 8 positions match TRBD2. CDR3 length equals 15 residues. Germline V gene data show CDR1 as MNHEY and CDR2 as SMNVEV (reference sequence). V shed 5 bases, J shed 1 base, and the junction held 7 bases outside the gene matches. CDR3 protein: CASSRGAGVSYEQYF. The CDR3 DNA is TGTGCCAGCAGTCGGGGAGCGGGAGTGTCCTACGAGCAGTACTTC.

This sequence joins TRBV7-9 and TRBJ1-2, with no clear D. CDR1 is SEHNR and CDR2 is FQNEAQ in the germline V gene (reference sequence). This CDR3 has 14 amino acids. V gave up 1 base and J gave up 2 bases, with 8 bases separating them. For the CDR3, the DNA is TGTGCCAGCAGCTTAGAAGTAGGGAACTATGGCTACACCTTC. Residues: CASSLEVGNYGYTF.

The genes are TRBV18 and TRBJ2-1; 8 positions agree with TRBD2. The ends lost 5 bases at V and 4 bases at J; junction bases unmatched: 7. This CDR3 has 15 residues. Germline assignment: CDR1 KGHSH and CDR2 LQKENI. This CDR3 is CASSYVAGQYNEQFF. DNA of the CDR3: TGTGCCAGCTCATATGTAGCGGGGCAATACAATGAGCAGTTCTTC.

The V gene is TRBV6-5, the J gene TRBJ2-3; D is possibly TRBD1 (6 bases). The germline CDR1 and CDR2 sequences are MNHEY and SVGAGI. V lost 4 bases to trimming and J lost 7 bases, with 18 bases between them. The CDR3 runs 15 residues. The CDR3 coding sequence is TGTGCCAGCAGTTCCGATAGGGGGACGGAGAATACGCAGTATTTT. Its translation: CASSSDRGTENTQYF.

This chain connects TRBV28 to TRBJ2-5; D is perhaps TRBD1 (5 bases). Trimming removed 6 bases at V and 5 bases at J, with 16 bases between. The germline CDR1 and CDR2 sequences are MDHEN and SYDVKM. The CDR3 spans 14 residues. DNA of the CDR3: TGTGCCAGCAGCCGAGATGGGGCGATTGAGACCCAGTACTTC. This sequence encodes CASSRDGAIETQYF. Filled out from reference TRBV28 and TRBJ2-5, the complete variable domain reads DVKVTQSSRYLVKRTGEKVFLECVQDMDHENMFWYRQDPGLGLRLIYFSYDVKMKEKGDIPEGYSVSREKKERFSLILESASTNQTSMYLCASSRDGAIETQYFGPGTRLLVL.

The chain has TRBV6-5 and TRBJ2-1; D not certain. V was shortened by 4 bases and J by 0 bases, with 10 bases between the two germline ends. Germline loops: CDR1 MNHEY, CDR2 SVGAGI. CDR3 length: 15 amino acids. For the CDR3, the DNA is TGTGCCAGCAGTTCGGACCTTCGCTCCTACAATGAGCAGTTCTTC. It encodes CASSSDLRSYNEQFF.

The rearrangement uses TRBV18 and TRBJ1-1; no definite D call. The CDR3 has 12 amino acids. Looked up from germline, CDR1 is KGHSH and CDR2 is LQKENI. V lost 2 bases, J lost 3 bases, and 4 bases lay in between. The CDR3 protein is CASSPGDTEAFF. DNA of the CDR3: TGTGCCAGCTCACCAGGGGACACTGAAGCTTTCTTT.

This rearrangement joins TRBV28 to TRBJ1-1; TRBD1 might be the D (5 bases). V dropped 6 bases and J dropped 3 bases, with 11 bases sitting between them. Germline CDR1 is MDHEN and CDR2 is SYDVKM. The CDR3 consists of 13 residues. CDR3 region: CASRAWGDTEAFF. The DNA of the CDR3 is TGTGCCAGCAGGGCCTGGGGGGACACTGAAGCTTTCTTT.

CDR3 protein: CASSPELSSYNEQFF. CDR3 DNA sequence: TGCGCCAGCAGCCCCGAGCTTAGCTCCTACAATGAGCAGTTCTTC. This chain connects TRBV5-1 to TRBJ2-1; no clear D. CDR1 SGHRS and CDR2 YFSETQ come from the germline V gene. V was shortened by 4 bases and J by 0 bases, with 11 bases between the two germline ends. The CDR3 has 15 residues.

The gene calls are TRBV10-3 and TRBJ2-1, with 10 bases aligning to TRBD2. With V trimmed by 3 bases and J by 7 bases, 12 bases remained unmatched. Germline CDR1 ENHRY, CDR2 SYGVKD. The CDR3 has 17 amino acids. The CDR3 sequence: CAISDSSSGSLGNEQFF. CDR3 nucleotides: TGTGCCATCAGTGACTCGTCTAGCGGGAGTTTAGGGAATGAGCAGTTCTTC.

This clone was picked up one time. This chain joins TRBV28 and TRBJ2-5; D possibly corresponds to TRBD1 (6 bases). Germline CDR1 is MDHEN and CDR2 is SYDVKM. The length of the CDR3 is 14 residues. V was clipped by 6 bases and J by 4 bases, with 15 bases between them. The CDR3 bases are TGTGCCAGCAGCCCCGTGACAGGAAGAGAGACCCAGTACTTC. It codes for CASSPVTGRETQYF.

The chain recombines TRBV4-2 with TRBJ1-4; tentative D call: TRBD1 (6 bases). The CDR3 is 15 amino acids. The V gene lost 0 bases and the J gene lost 7 bases, with 12 bases spanning the gap. Germline CDR1 LGHNA, CDR2 YNFKEQ. The CDR3 bases are TGTGCCAGCAGCCAAGAGTTGGGGGCGGGTGAAAAACTGTTTTTT. Amino acid sequence: CASSQELGAGEKLFF.

This chain joins TRBV7-2 and TRBJ2-5; D uncertain. In germline, CDR1 is SGHTA, CDR2 FQGNSA. The CDR3 consists of 16 residues. V was pared by 0 bases and J by 2 bases, with 13 bases between. This chain's CDR3 is CASSLAGLAWQETQYF. In nucleotides, the CDR3 is TGTGCCAGCAGCTTAGCCGGGCTCGCGTGGCAAGAGACCCAGTACTTC. The full variable domain, with the rest looked up from reference TRBV7-2 and TRBJ2-5, is GAGVSQSPSNKVTEKGKDVELRCDPISGHTALYWYRQSLGQGLEFLIYFQGNSAPDKSGLPSDRFSAERTGGSVSTLTIQRTQQEDSAVYLCASSLAGLAWQETQYFGPGTRLLVL.

The chain combines TRBV4-1 with TRBJ2-7; 8 bases fit TRBD2. J gave up 2 bases and V 1 base, and 4 bases lay outside the gene matches. The CDR3 spans 15 residues. Looked up from germline, CDR1 is MGHRA and CDR2 is YSYEKL. The CDR3 coding sequence is TGCGCCAGCAGCCAAGTTTCGGGAGGGGCCTACGAGCAGTACTTC. Encoded protein: CASSQVSGGAYEQYF.

The chain uses TRBV7-9 and TRBJ1-4, with D tentatively TRBD1 (6 bases). Trimming took 4 bases from V and 6 from J, leaving 12 bases between them. Per the germline V gene, CDR1 is SEHNR and CDR2 is FQNEAQ (reference sequence). This CDR3 comprises 14 residues. The CDR3 DNA reads as TGTGCCAGCAGCTCAACAGGGAGGTATGAAAAACTGTTTTTT. As protein: CASSSTGRYEKLFF.

CDR3 DNA sequence: TGCGCCAGCAGCCCTCAGGGGGCCAGAGAGACCCAGTACTTC. Its protein product is CASSPQGARETQYF. V is TRBV5-1 and J is TRBJ2-5; 8 nucleotides align to TRBD1. CDR1 SGHRS and CDR2 YFSETQ come from the germline V gene. V gave up 4 bases and J gave up 4 bases; unmatched junction bases: 6. The length of the CDR3 is 14 residues. The variable domain in full, completed from reference TRBV5-1 and TRBJ2-5, reads KAGVTQTPRYLIKTRGQQVTLSCSPISGHRSVSWYQQTPGQGLQFLFEYFSETQRNKGNFPGRFSGRQFSNSRSEMNVSTLELGDSALYLCASSPQGARETQYFGPGTRLLVL.